These T cell receptor beta chains were read from a single sample in a study of PD-1 blockade in classical Hodgkin lymphoma. Profiling relied on immunoSEQ multiplex PCR, and the TCRdb table lists in-frame clones only, not all of them. The sample includes tens of thousands of clones, more than 70% of them seen just once. Specimen: peripheral blood mononuclear cells (PBMCs), collected before the second cycle of nivolumab. All receptors come from a human donor with classical Hodgkin lymphoma. The CDR3 runs from the conserved cysteine through the conserved F or W. The D gene is left open where the match is weak. The size field is filled for only some rows; it gives once, few, many or a size class.

V: TRBV2; D: .; size: .; J: TRBJ1-1; CDR3: CASSDAIGPTEAFF; DNA: TGTGCCAGCAGTGATGCCATAGGACCCACTGAAGCTTTCTTT
V: TRBV5-1; D: TRBD2; size: once; J: TRBJ2-5; CDR3: CASIVSGESYETQYF; DNA: TGCGCCAGCATCGTAAGCGGGGAGTCATACGAGACCCAGTACTTC
V: TRBV2; D: .; size: .; J: TRBJ1-4; CDR3: CASSVIHLHATNEKLFF; DNA: TGTGCCAGCAGTGTCATCCACCTACACGCAACTAATGAAAAACTGTTTTTT
V: TRBV28; D: .; size: .; J: TRBJ2-6; CDR3: CASSFISGANVLTF; DNA: TGTGCCAGCAGTTTTATCTCTGGGGCCAACGTCCTGACTTTC
V: TRBV5-1; D: .; size: .; J: TRBJ2-1; CDR3: CASSLAGRSIEFF; DNA: TGCGCCAGCAGCCTGGCAGGCCGGAGCATCGAGTTCTTC
V: TRBV19; D: TRBD1; size: .; J: TRBJ2-1; CDR3: CARPTGDRLNEQFF; DNA: TGTGCCAGACCAACCGGGGACAGGCTCAATGAGCAGTTCTTC
V: TRBV7-9; D: .; size: .; J: TRBJ1-5; CDR3: CASSLGGGSNQPQHF; DNA: TGTGCCAGCAGCTTAGGGGGGGGCTCCAATCAGCCCCAGCATTTT
V: TRBV28; D: .; size: few; J: TRBJ1-4; CDR3: CASIFTGNTNEKLFF; DNA: TGTGCCAGCATTTTCACAGGGAATACTAATGAAAAACTGTTTTTT
V: TRBV11-2; D: .; size: .; J: TRBJ2-1; CDR3: CASSLDSRTGNEQFF; DNA: TGTGCCAGCAGCTTGGACTCCCGGACGGGGAATGAGCAGTTCTTC
V: TRBV5-1; D: .; size: medium-sized; J: TRBJ1-5; CDR3: CASSFRFAWSGQPQHF; DNA: TGCGCCAGCAGCTTTCGATTTGCATGGAGCGGTCAGCCCCAGCATTTT
V: TRBV7-9; D: TRBD1; size: .; J: TRBJ2-5; CDR3: CASSPTGGPIDETQYF; DNA: TGTGCCAGCAGCCCGACAGGGGGGCCCATCGATGAGACCCAGTACTTC
V: TRBV28; D: .; size: .; J: TRBJ1-3; CDR3: CASSPGGNVAGNTIYF; DNA: TGTGCCAGCAGCCCTGGGGGGAATGTAGCTGGAAACACCATATATTTT
V: TRBV13; D: .; size: .; J: TRBJ2-3; CDR3: CASSPKLTASKQYF; DNA: TGTGCCAGCAGCCCTAAACTGACCGCGTCAAAGCAGTATTTT
V: TRBV5-1; D: TRBD2; size: .; J: TRBJ2-5; CDR3: CASSLGPSGGGETQYF; DNA: TGCGCCAGCAGCTTGGGGCCTAGCGGGGGTGGCGAGACCCAGTACTTC
V: TRBV7-9; D: .; size: once; J: TRBJ1-3; CDR3: CATNNAPEEGVPGNTIYF; DNA: TGTGCCACCAACAATGCCCCAGAGGAGGGAGTGCCTGGAAACACCATATATTTT
V: TRBV2; D: .; size: .; J: TRBJ2-5; CDR3: CASSEAQGGTQYF; DNA: TGTGCCAGCAGTGAAGCGCAGGGCGGGACCCAGTACTTC